These 25 T cell receptor beta chains were all obtained from the same sample, sequenced in a study of cytomegalovirus exposure and HLA in healthy donors. Generated by immunoSEQ multiplex PCR, the TCRdb table keeps only in-frame clones and is missing some. The profile shows hundreds of thousands of clones, approximately 84% of them singletons. Sequencing was done on a sample of PBMCs. These receptors originate from a man aged 18-30 years in good health and CMV-seropositive.

This clone was counted once. The V gene is TRBV30, the J gene TRBJ1-1; D is possibly TRBD1 (5 bases). CDR1 and CDR2 from the germline V gene are GTSNPN and SVGIG (reference sequence). This CDR3 is built from 14 residues. V was cut by 3 bases and J by 0 bases, with 11 bases left in between. The DNA for the CDR3 is TGTGCCTGGAGGGGGGACGGCATGAACACTGAAGCTTTCTTT. Its translation: CAWRGDGMNTEAFF.

V and J are TRBV27 and TRBJ1-3; tentatively, D is TRBD1 (5 bases). In germline, CDR1 is MNHEY, CDR2 SMNVEV (reference sequence). Trimming took off 4 bases at V and 8 bases at J, with 12 bases between the two ends. This CDR3 region has 13 residues. The CDR3 reads CASSSAGEYTIYF. CDR3 nucleotides: TGTGCCAGCAGTTCTGCGGGGGAGTACACCATATATTTT.

The rearrangement joins TRBV5-1 to TRBJ1-1, with TRBD1 as a possible D gene (5 bases). The germline V and J ends were trimmed by 4 bases and 1 base, with 14 bases remaining between them. Germline loops: CDR1 SGHRS, CDR2 YFSETQ. The CDR3 totals 15 residues. CDR3 protein: CASSPIGTGNTEAFF. The DNA for the CDR3 is TGCGCCAGCAGCCCCATTGGTACAGGGAACACTGAAGCTTTCTTT. The variable domain in full, completed from reference TRBV5-1 and TRBJ1-1, reads KAGVTQTPRYLIKTRGQQVTLSCSPISGHRSVSWYQQTPGQGLQFLFEYFSETQRNKGNFPGRFSGRQFSNSRSEMNVSTLELGDSALYLCASSPIGTGNTEAFFGQGTRLTVV.

The rearrangement joins TRBV13 to TRBJ1-5; no clear D. CDR3 length: 16 amino acids. Trimming cost V 3 bases and J 4 bases, with 16 bases left between them. Germline CDR1 PRHDT, CDR2 FYEKMQ (reference sequence). For the CDR3, the DNA is TGTGCCAGCAGCTTCCCCGCCCCAAGGTTTAATCAGCCCCAGCATTTT. Its translation: CASSFPAPRFNQPQHF.

V is TRBV6-5 and J is TRBJ2-7; D gene ambiguous. The CDR3 sequence is 11 residues long. Germline lookup yields CDR1 MNHEY and CDR2 SVGAGI. The V gene lost 6 bases and the J gene lost 3 bases, with 6 bases spanning the gap. The CDR3 is CASRDDYEQYF. For the CDR3, the DNA is TGTGCCAGCAGAGACGACTACGAGCAGTACTTC.

The CDR3 reads CASSSRTGPNYNEQFF. The CDR3 region has the DNA TGTGCCAGCAGCTCGCGGACAGGACCGAATTACAATGAGCAGTTCTTC. The chain carries TRBV7-2 and TRBJ2-1; 7 bases line up with TRBD1. With 4 bases clipped from V and 4 bases from J, the junction kept 10 bases outside the gene matches. The CDR3 contains 16 residues. Germline V lookup: CDR1 SGHTA, CDR2 FQGNSA.

V and J are TRBV4-1 and TRBJ2-5; a possible D gene is TRBD2 (5 bases). Germline CDR1 and CDR2: MGHRA and YSYEKL. The CDR3 runs to 14 residues. Trimming took off 4 bases at V and 5 bases at J, with 14 bases between the two ends. CDR3 protein: CASSPLGSRETQYF. For the CDR3, the DNA is TGCGCCAGCAGCCCTTTAGGGAGTCGGGAGACCCAGTACTTC.

This clone was seen a few times. The chain employs TRBV6-1 and TRBJ2-7; D is ambiguous. From germline, CDR1 is MNHNS and CDR2 SASEGT. The ends were cut back, 2 bases at V and 4 bases at J, with 3 bases in the middle. There are 11 residues in the CDR3. The CDR3 reads CASSELYEQYF. CDR3 sequence (DNA): TGTGCCAGCAGTGAATTGTACGAGCAGTACTTC.

This clone occurred a few times. The chain links TRBV7-3 to TRBJ2-1; possibly TRBD1 for D (6 bases). Germline loops: CDR1 SGHTA, CDR2 FQGTGA. The CDR3 is 15 amino acids. V was pared by 6 bases and J by 0 bases, with 12 bases between. CDR3 DNA sequence: TGTGCCAGCAGAGGACAGTTGAGCTCCTACAATGAGCAGTTCTTC. Protein sequence: CASRGQLSSYNEQFF.

CDR3 protein: CASSLGDSPSFF. The CDR3 DNA reads as TGTGCCAGCAGCTTGGGGGACAGCCCTTCCTTCTTC. This chain connects TRBV5-6 to TRBJ2-1; 7 bases fit TRBD1. Trimming cost V 0 bases and J 16 bases; bases outside gene matches: 7. The CDR3 loop spans 12 amino acids. Germline V gene data show CDR1 as SGHDT and CDR2 as YYEEEE. The full variable domain, completed using reference TRBV5-6 and TRBJ2-1, is DAGVTQSPTHLIKTRGQQVTLRCSPKSGHDTVSWYQQALGQGPQFIFQYYEEEERQRGNFPDRFSGHQFPNYSSELNVNALLLGDSALYLCASSLGDSPSFFGPGTRLTVL.

The chain joins TRBV30 to TRBJ2-5; no clear D gene. CDR1 is GTSNPN, CDR2 SVGIG, per germline (reference sequence). V lost 0 bases and J lost 1, with 3 bases in between. The length of the CDR3 is 12 residues. The CDR3 protein is CAWSVPQETQYF. The CDR3 coding sequence is TGTGCCTGGAGTGTACCCCAAGAGACCCAGTACTTC.

The rearrangement links TRBV6-5 to TRBJ2-3; 8 nucleotides line up with TRBD2. The ends lost 7 bases at V and 4 bases at J; junction bases unmatched: 7. This CDR3 comprises 14 residues. Germline V lookup: CDR1 MNHEY, CDR2 SVGAGI. CDR3 sequence: CASNQAGDSDTQYF. The CDR3 coding sequence is TGTGCCAGCAATCAAGCGGGAGACTCAGATACGCAGTATTTT.

This sequence joins TRBV5-6 and TRBJ2-6; D not certain. V dropped 0 bases and J dropped 0 bases, with 1 base sitting between them. The CDR3 extends over 14 amino acids. Looked up from germline, CDR1 is SGHDT and CDR2 is YYEEEE. The CDR3 nucleotides read TGTGCCAGCAGCTTGGGCTCTGGGGCCAACGTCCTGACTTTC. Protein sequence: CASSLGSGANVLTF. Filled out from reference TRBV5-6 and TRBJ2-6, the complete variable domain reads DAGVTQSPTHLIKTRGQQVTLRCSPKSGHDTVSWYQQALGQGPQFIFQYYEEEERQRGNFPDRFSGHQFPNYSSELNVNALLLGDSALYLCASSLGSGANVLTFGAGSRLTVL.

The chain has TRBV7-9 and TRBJ1-2; 8 bases are a match to TRBD1. V was clipped by 6 bases and J by 7 bases; unmatched bases: 7. The CDR3 contains 13 residues. Germline V lookup: CDR1 SEHNR, CDR2 FQNEAQ (reference sequence). The DNA for the CDR3 is TGTGCCAGCAGTATTACAGGGGGTGGTGGCTACACCTTC. This sequence encodes CASSITGGGGYTF. Together with reference TRBV7-9 and TRBJ1-2, the CDR3 gives the full variable domain: DTGVSQNPRHKITKRGQNVTFRCDPISEHNRLYWYRQTLGQGPEFLTYFQNEAQLEKSRLLSDRFSAERPKGSFSTLEIQRTEQGDSAMYLCASSITGGGGYTFGSGTRLTVV.

The gene calls are TRBV27 and TRBJ2-1, with 9 bases matching TRBD1. CDR1 and CDR2 (germline): MNHEY, SMNVEV (reference sequence). This CDR3 is built from 15 residues. V lost 3 bases, J lost 2 bases, and 2 bases stayed unmatched. The CDR3 nucleotides are TGTGCCAGCAGTTTGGACAGGGGCCCCTACAATGAGCAGTTCTTC. Translating it yields CASSLDRGPYNEQFF.

This chain links TRBV28 with TRBJ1-1, with D hard to call. The CDR3 covers 13 residues. Germline loops: CDR1 MDHEN, CDR2 SYDVKM. V shed 8 bases and J shed 0 bases, with 10 bases lying between them. CDR3 residues: CASGRAVNTEAFF. For the CDR3, the DNA is TGTGCCAGCGGAAGGGCAGTGAACACTGAAGCTTTCTTT.

This clone was picked up a small number of times. The chain carries TRBV7-6 and TRBJ2-7; tentatively, D is TRBD1 (5 bases). The V end lost 5 bases, the J end lost 3 bases, and 11 bases lay between the germline ends. The CDR3 has 13 residues. Looked up from germline, CDR1 is SGHVS and CDR2 is FNYEAQ. The CDR3 DNA sequence: TGTGCCAGCAGCCACCCGCAGGGCTACGAGCAGTACTTC. It translates to CASSHPQGYEQYF.

The rearrangement uses TRBV7-9 and TRBJ1-1; the D gene is possibly TRBD1 (5 bases). V lost 5 bases and J 3 bases, leaving 13 bases between the germline ends. Germline CDR1 reads SEHNR; CDR2 reads FQNEAQ (reference sequence). The CDR3 length is 14 residues. CDR3 sequence (DNA): TGTGCCAGCAGCCTAGGGGTGGGGGACACTGAAGCTTTCTTT. It is translated as CASSLGVGDTEAFF. Complete variable domain (other parts from reference TRBV7-9 and TRBJ1-1): DTGVSQNPRHKITKRGQNVTFRCDPISEHNRLYWYRQTLGQGPEFLTYFQNEAQLEKSRLLSDRFSAERPKGSFSTLEIQRTEQGDSAMYLCASSLGVGDTEAFFGQGTRLTVV.

This chain joins TRBV4-1 and TRBJ2-2, with TRBD2 matching 8 bases. The germline CDR1 and CDR2 sequences are MGHRA and YSYEKL. The CDR3 is made up of 16 amino acids. V was pared by 2 bases and J by 5 bases, with 7 bases of the junction left unmatched. This chain's CDR3 is CASSQPRGGGTGELFF. The CDR3 bases are TGCGCCAGCAGCCAACCCCGGGGGGGAGGAACCGGGGAGCTGTTTTTT.

The chain has TRBV6-5 and TRBJ1-2; TRBD1 is a possible D gene (6 bases). The V gene lost 2 bases and the J gene lost 6 bases, with 10 bases spanning the gap. This CDR3 contains 13 residues. The germline V gene encodes CDR1 MNHEY and CDR2 SVGAGI. The CDR3 DNA follows: TGTGCCAGCAGTTACGGGGGGGCTAATGGCTACACCTTC. Translation gives CASSYGGANGYTF.

The chain uses TRBV5-4 and TRBJ1-1; D is perhaps TRBD1 (6 bases). The V end was cut by 1 base, the J end by 4 bases, with 11 bases between. CDR1 and CDR2 (germline): SGHNT, YYREEE (reference sequence). The CDR3 has 14 amino acids. The CDR3 nucleotides read TGTGCCAGCAGCTTGAGTAGGGGGTTCACTGAAGCTTTCTTT. The encoded protein is CASSLSRGFTEAFF.

The rearrangement joins TRBV6-1 to TRBJ1-5, with unresolved D. CDR3 length equals 15 residues. Germline values: CDR1 MNHNS, CDR2 SASEGT. The ends were cut back, 3 bases at V and 0 bases at J, with 9 bases in the middle. The CDR3 here is CASSDMVASNQPQHF. The CDR3 DNA reads TGTGCCAGCAGTGATATGGTCGCTAGCAATCAGCCCCAGCATTTT.

The DNA of the CDR3 is TGTGCCAGCAGCCCCCTAGCGGGATTCACAGATACGCAGTATTTT. This codes for CASSPLAGFTDTQYF. V is TRBV7-2 and J is TRBJ2-3, with TRBD2 identical over 9 bases. Losses at the gene ends were 5 bases for V and 2 bases for J; bases not matched to a gene: 5. Per the germline V gene, CDR1 is SGHTA and CDR2 is FQGNSA. The CDR3 spans 15 residues.

This clone was observed a single time. The chain has TRBV6-6 and TRBJ2-3; TRBD1 is a possible D gene (5 bases). Trimming took 2 bases from V and 2 from J, leaving 14 bases between them. Per the germline V gene, CDR1 is MNHNY and CDR2 is SVGAGI (reference sequence). The length of the CDR3 is 16 residues. The CDR3 region is CASSYGLLGATDTQYF. As DNA, the CDR3 is TGTGCCAGCAGTTACGGCTTGCTAGGGGCCACAGATACGCAGTATTTT.

CDR3 DNA sequence: TGTGCCAGCAGTCCCCGCGACCGAGACGAGCAGTTCTTC. Its protein product is CASSPRDRDEQFF. The rearrangement joins TRBV27 to TRBJ2-1; D unresolved. V lost 5 bases to trimming and J lost 10 bases, with 15 bases between them. The CDR3 spans 13 residues. CDR1 is MNHEY and CDR2 is SMNVEV in the germline V gene (reference sequence).